Listed below are T cell receptor beta chains from one sample, sequenced in a study of blood T cells in healthy people across ages. TCRdb called the 5' RACE reads again in MiXCR, with one record for every CDR3 protein. The data hold 650,000 to 800,000 distinct CDR3 sequences, with around 42% observed a single time. Sequencing was done on a sample of blood. The receptor source for this set is a man between 60 and 75 years old in good health. Each CDR3 is given without its conserved first and last residue. D genes are given only for firm matches. For some rows the clone size is stated as once, few or many, or as a class when expanded; others skip it.

D	size	J	V	CDR3
TRBD1	-	TRBJ2-3	TRBV4-1	ASSQGTGATDTQY
-	few	-	TRBV6-2/TRBV6-3	ASSSSSEQY
-	once	TRBJ1-1	TRBV20-1	SAADGSFDTEAF
-	once	TRBJ2-1	TRBV6-5	ASNGAPTDNEQF
-	-	TRBJ2-1	TRBV25-1	ASRAGRGSYNEQF
TRBD1	-	TRBJ1-6	TRBV10-3	AIRGDRGNSPLH
-	-	TRBJ1-1	TRBV11-2	ASSLYAGMNTEAF
-	-	TRBJ1-1	TRBV11-2	ASSPTDKGTEAF
-	-	TRBJ2-6	TRBV28	ANIGGTGSGANVLT
-	-	TRBJ2-3	TRBV7-2	ASSPGPNPTDTQY
-	-	TRBJ2-1	TRBV24-1	ATTSPVDEQF
-	-	TRBJ1-5	TRBV20-1	SATGGTNQPQH
-	-	TRBJ2-5	TRBV3-1	ASSQVRDQQY
TRBD2	-	TRBJ2-1	TRBV29-1	SVEAGGGSLNEQF
TRBD1	-	TRBJ1-2	TRBV27	ASSSSGGNGYT
-	few	TRBJ2-7	TRBV5-1	ASSLYGGHSYEQY